The rows below give T cell receptor beta chains drawn from one sample of a study of T cells of healthy individuals. TCRdb redid the calling of the 5' RACE reads with MiXCR, one entry per CDR3 protein. Among 45,000 to 60,000 distinct CDR3 sequences, over 12% were seen once, and the ten largest hold more than 15%. The source of these receptors is a human donor in good health. The CDR3 runs from the conserved cysteine through the conserved F or W. Rows give clone size only sometimes, using once, few, many, or a class for an expanded clone.

abundance | v_gene | CDR3aa
many | TRBV7-8 | CASSLGLRGGREQFF
many | TRBV7-9 | CASSLAGTSGGGEQYF
few | TRBV7-9 | CASSLGQVQIEAFF
many | TRBV9 | CASSVDEGRRAFF
. | TRBV20-1 | CSARDSGGITEAFF
. | TRBV19 | CASSMSLRSGTDTQYF
many | TRBV27 | CASRLMGVPSSYNEQFF
many | TRBV5-6 | CASSLGQGEEQFF
many | TRBV2 | CASSEFAGVTNYGYTF
. | TRBV13 | CASSRRQGITEAFF
few | TRBV5-1 | CASSPGLAGRGTDTQYF
few | TRBV6-5 | CASRLNADRGTEAFF
many | TRBV7-2 | CASSLARGAMNIQYF
. | TRBV7-6 | CASSLSGATSTGELFF
many | TRBV7-9 | CASSLRQTNTEAFF
. | TRBV19 | CASSDRSYQPQHF
many | TRBV25-1 | CASSDRVKSYEQYF
many | TRBV6-1 | CASSEQGPVVTEAFF
. | TRBV9 | CASSVGEGGQYTEAFF
many | TRBV20-1 | CSAEKGTDTQYF
many | TRBV6-5 | CASSYSRQGSKNIQYF
. | TRBV6-2/TRBV6-3 | CASSQRRDEQFF
few | TRBV7-8 | CASSQTDSGRADTQYF
many | TRBV19 | CASSIWELNTGELFF
few | TRBV25-1 | CASSAQREEKGIEQYF
. | TRBV5-1 | CASTFLPLSDRFEAFF
few | TRBV19 | CASSISVTYNEQFF
many | TRBV6-5 | CASRAVGGRAGRQYF
. | TRBV9 | CASSFRTSGAYNEQFF
few | TRBV30 | CAWSLRDRAFNGYTF
few | TRBV3-1 | CASSQDLAEAFF
. | TRBV7-7 | CASSLGTSYNHEQFF
many | TRBV7-9 | CASSPDYNEQFF
few | TRBV5-1 | CASSLDGDGRAEAFF
many | TRBV3-1 | CASSLTNTGELFF
many | TRBV7-2 | CASSFRGGPVTDTQYF
many | TRBV10-3 | CAISTGTGTYEQYF
. | TRBV19 | CASNGGTTRWGELFF
few | TRBV19 | CASTGTPGGPQHF
medium-sized | TRBV7-9 | CASSPGISYEQYF
. | TRBV7-9 | CASSRDDRSRVSEQYF
many | TRBV6-5 | CASSKGYTEAFF
many | TRBV20-1 | CSVSDGPKETQYF
many | TRBV4-1 | CASSRGGEKLFF
many | TRBV7-2 | CASSFSDRGGEQYF
. | TRBV7-2 | CASSARGGGDLPGEQYF